This is a list of T cell receptor beta chains from one sample in a study of monozygotic twins with inflammatory bowel disease. TCRdb reprocessed the 5' RACE reads and reports one entry per CDR3 protein, with no DNA. The data include 110,000 to 150,000 distinct CDR3 sequences; the top ten clones carry roughly 1.2%. Sequencing was done on a sample of blood. These receptor sequences come from a human donor with ulcerative colitis or Crohn's disease, or a healthy co-twin of an affected twin (not recorded which). CDR3s include the opening cysteine and the closing phenylalanine or tryptophan. Fields, in order: J gene, V gene, CDR3 protein.

>TRBJ2-7|TRBV20-1
CSAFGQGAYEQYF
>TRBJ1-6|TRBV5-1
CASSLGRELNTRNSPLHF
>TRBJ2-2|TRBV6-5
CASSYQGPLRGLFF
>TRBJ1-6|TRBV5-5
CASSTRGNYNSPLHF
>TRBJ1-1|TRBV19
CASSPRRDSVMNTEAFF
>TRBJ2-2|TRBV3-1
CASPKRPTGELFF
>TRBJ2-4|TRBV4-2
CASSQEGLAGGNIQYF
>TRBJ1-1|TRBV7-9
CASSLLGGETEAFF
>TRBJ2-3|TRBV27
CASSSLGGTSTDTQYF
>TRBJ2-3|TRBV20-1
CSGAGQDTQYF
>TRBJ1-1|TRBV6-2/TRBV6-3
CASRPRVSMNTEAFF
>TRBJ2-1|TRBV19
CASTGTSKGNEQFF
>TRBJ2-1|TRBV20-1
CSAPDGPQQFF
>TRBJ2-1|TRBV5-1
CASSSWTGTTHNEQFF
>TRBJ2-2|TRBV24-1
CATSEGDRDAGELFF
>TRBJ2-1|TRBV5-1
CASSLFLAGPNEQFF
>TRBJ1-5|TRBV28
CASSPAVLPQHF
>TRBJ2-3|TRBV7-7
CASSPTADTQYF
>TRBJ1-5|TRBV6-5
CASSPGGRQPQHF
>TRBJ2-7|TRBV5-1
CASSLNFPGQGGYEQYF
>TRBJ2-7|TRBV7-9
CASSLVGTYEQYF
>TRBJ2-3|TRBV5-4
CASSFEGGSTDTQYF
>TRBJ1-2|TRBV20-1
CSAEKGARYGYTF
>TRBJ1-3|TRBV20-1
CSAPRSSGNTIYF
>TRBJ1-1|TRBV11-2
CASSPALLNTEAFF
>TRBJ2-1|TRBV24-1
CATSDSFRTSSYNEQFF
>TRBJ2-5|TRBV9
CASSGGLAGETQYF
>TRBJ2-7|TRBV6-1
CASSVGGGGAGEQYF
>TRBJ2-1|TRBV29-1
CSGDRVDEQFF
>TRBJ2-5|TRBV9
CASSVDQETQYF
>TRBJ1-2|TRBV5-6
CASSQNRAGGYTF
>TRBJ2-5|TRBV4-3
CASSQAWTGPTKETQYF
>TRBJ2-7|TRBV29-1
CSARTAARYEQYF
>TRBJ2-3|TRBV5-1
CASSPSGVDTQYF
>TRBJ2-7|TRBV20-1
CSAHDYGSGSSYEQYF
>TRBJ2-3|TRBV5-1
CASSLAVADTQYF
>TRBJ2-5|TRBV5-1
CASSSGTGDMETQYF
>TRBJ1-5|TRBV19
CATTQGRAQPQHF
>TRBJ2-1|TRBV20-1
CSALVGWEAFDGSYNEQFF
>TRBJ1-1|TRBV10-3
CAISGDTNTEAFF
>TRBJ1-2|TRBV10-3
CAISESRQERGYGYTF
>TRBJ1-1|TRBV20-1
CSARHVNTEAFF
>TRBJ1-1|TRBV12-3/TRBV12-4
CASTLTGNTEAFF
>TRBJ2-1|TRBV13
CASSRNLADSYNEQFF
>TRBJ2-7|TRBV18
CASSQREADEQYF
>TRBJ2-1|TRBV27
CASRERSSYNEQFF
>TRBJ2-7|TRBV20-1
CSARFGNRVSEQYF
>TRBJ2-1|TRBV27
CASSLASLRGREQFF
>TRBJ1-5|TRBV20-1
CSAGGVSNQPQHF
>TRBJ1-5|TRBV20-1
CSAREGRGLSNQPQHF
>TRBJ1-2|TRBV30
CAWSALRGYGYTF
>TRBJ1-2|TRBV14
CASSQDGRGYGYTF
>TRBJ1-2|TRBV6-4
CASSDTPLGTYGYTF
>TRBJ1-5|TRBV20-1
CSAVPGWANQPQHF
>TRBJ2-7|TRBV2
CASKDDPGSLYEQYF
>TRBJ2-7|TRBV27
CASSLSALAGAAYEQYF
>TRBJ1-1|TRBV29-1
CSVRSTGLTEAFF
>TRBJ2-7|TRBV19
CASSIPAGMDEQYF
>TRBJ1-1|TRBV5-1
CASSPQPDSGTEAFF